The entry below describes one T cell receptor (beta chain). The target antigen is unknown. The sample belongs to a study of memory CD4+ T cells and cytomegalovirus serostatus. General study results and limits: A US-trained random forest predicted CMV serostatus with median AUC around 0.91. Of about 150 reported CMV TCRbeta sequences, 60 to 85 were found in memory CD4+ repertoires.

Study processing details: After removing out-of-frame reads, 2 million to 2.5 million distinct TCRbeta sequences remained. Method: immunoSEQ multiplex PCR; TCRdb's copy keeps in-frame clones and lacks some. Clone size and the V and J calls come from that table; the DNA yielded D and trimming. This table has just under 60,000 clones, around 80% appearing once. The sort gate was single viable CD3+CD4+CD8-CD45RO+ cells for memory CD4+ T cells. This CDR3 comprises 16 residues. V lost 4 bases, J lost 5 bases, and 13 bases stayed unmatched. The V gene's germline CDR1 is SGHDT and CDR2 YYEEEE. The TCR originated in an adult in good health and CMV-seronegative. The V call is TRBV5-6, the J call TRBJ2-7, with TRBD1 matching over 9 bases. What was sequenced was memory CD4+ T cells from blood. The chain's CDR3 is CASSGRIRQGGNEQYF. CDR3 nucleotide sequence: TGTGCCAGCAGCGGCCGCATCAGACAGGGGGGGAACGAGCAGTACTTC. The full variable domain, with the rest looked up from reference TRBV5-6 and TRBJ2-7, is DAGVTQSPTHLIKTRGQQVTLRCSPKSGHDTVSWYQQALGQGPQFIFQYYEEEERQRGNFPDRFSGHQFPNYSSELNVNALLLGDSALYLCASSGRIRQGGNEQYFGPGTRLTVT.